The rows below give T cell receptor beta chains drawn from one sample of a study of beta chain features in type 1 diabetes. The repertoire was sequenced with immunoSEQ multiplex PCR; TCRdb's copy has only in-frame clones and lacks some. The sample consists of fewer than 150,000 clones, 6.9% of them appearing once. The sequenced material came from central memory CD4+ T cells from blood. The receptors here all came from a woman aged 25-40 years in good health. Both conserved end residues are trimmed from each CDR3.

V	CDR3
TRBV30	AWSYVIGRGRGLAHEQY
TRBV7-8	ASTHGGSQETQY
TRBV5-4	ASSKGLAANDEQF
TRBV19	ASTTGLAGGRNEQF
TRBV7-9	ASSLGQGQNYGYT
TRBV6-5	ASSYSTDRGLEKLF
TRBV7-9	ASSLTVGNEQF
TRBV18	ASSPTGMYEQF
TRBV28	ASPPQGSSYEQY
TRBV5-1	ASSLDSNYGYT
TRBV18	ASSPLHRDTEAF
TRBV30	AWSSGQGATGELF
TRBV7-2	ASSLVRDTQY
TRBV19	ASSLQGRDTEAF
TRBV19	ASSERTGPYNEQF
TRBV7-8	ASSLFYDYGYT